A single TCR beta chain is shown here with its context. Some clones are missing from TCRdb's copy, which holds only in-frame ones; the method was immunoSEQ multiplex PCR. The data hold about 98,000 clones, with about 90% observed a single time. The data originate from a study of blood T cell repertoires in COVID-19. Germline V gives CDR1 SGHTA, CDR2 FQGNSA. Trimming removed 5 bases from V and 9 bases from J, with 29 bases in between. The CDR3 totals 18 residues. The chain carries TRBV7-2 and TRBJ2-1; tentatively, D is TRBD2 (5 bases). The TCR originated in a woman aged 50 to 60 with COVID-19, enrolled during active disease. The sequenced sample consisted of peripheral blood. The CDR3 is CASSTQPLAAGVRTEQFF. The CDR3 DNA is TGTGCCAGCAGCACTCAACCACTCGCCGCCGGGGTACGCACTGAGCAGTTCTTC.